This T cell receptor (beta chain) was sequenced for a study of T-cell reconstitution after alpha-beta-depleted transplantation in children. Notes on the study in general: By one year post-transplant, T-cell counts and diversity largely arose from T cells that were newly produced.

The CDR3 has 15 residues. V was pared by 3 bases and J by 6 bases, with 14 bases between. CDR1 SGHTA and CDR2 FQGTGA come from the germline V gene. Unique molecular identifiers were built into the TCRbeta library. One entry per CDR3 protein, called by TCRdb with MiXCR from the PCR reads. The sample has over 85,000 distinct CDR3 sequences, roughly 7.2% seen once. This clonotype was detected a few times. Its antigen remains unknown. The source is a boy aged 2 to 10 with acute lymphoblastic leukemia, due to receive a stem cell transplant. The chain uses TRBV7-3 and TRBJ2-2; the D gene could be TRBD1 or TRBD2 (7 bases each). The sample in question was PBMCs, obtained before TCRalphabeta/CD19-depleted stem cell transplant. CDR3: CASSLGGGASGELFF. The CDR3 DNA reads as TGTGCCAGCAGCTTGGGAGGGGGCGCGTCCGGGGAGCTGTTTTTT.